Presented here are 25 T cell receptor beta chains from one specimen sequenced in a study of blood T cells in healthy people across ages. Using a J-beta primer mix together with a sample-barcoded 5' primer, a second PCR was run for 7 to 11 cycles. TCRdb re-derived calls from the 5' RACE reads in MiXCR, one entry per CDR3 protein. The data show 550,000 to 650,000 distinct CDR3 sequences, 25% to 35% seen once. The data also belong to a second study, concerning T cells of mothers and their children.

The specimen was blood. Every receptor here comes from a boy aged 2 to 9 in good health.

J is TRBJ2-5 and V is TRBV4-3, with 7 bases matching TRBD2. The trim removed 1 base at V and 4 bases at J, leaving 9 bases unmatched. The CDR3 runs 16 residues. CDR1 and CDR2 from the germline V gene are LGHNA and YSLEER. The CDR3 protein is CASSQGPGEGPETQYF. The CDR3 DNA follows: TGCGCCAGCAGCCAAGGTCCGGGGGAGGGCCCAGAGACCCAGTACTTC.

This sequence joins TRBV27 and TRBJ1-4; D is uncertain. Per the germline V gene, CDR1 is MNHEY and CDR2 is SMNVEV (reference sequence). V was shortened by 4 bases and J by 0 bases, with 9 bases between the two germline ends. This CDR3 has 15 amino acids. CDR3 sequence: CASSSIHATNEKLFF. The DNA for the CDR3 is TGTGCCAGCAGTTCAATACACGCAACTAATGAAAAACTGTTTTTT.

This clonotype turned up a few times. The CDR3 loop reads CASCWGAAAYEQYF. The CDR3 DNA is TGTGCCAGCTGTTGGGGGGCTGCAGCCTACGAGCAGTACTTC. The chain recombines TRBV5-5 with TRBJ2-5, with D tentatively TRBD1 or TRBD2 (6 bases each). The end of the DNA aligns better with TRBJ2-7, so the J call may be wrong. In germline, CDR1 is SGHKS, CDR2 YYEKEE (reference sequence). The CDR3 is made up of 14 amino acids.

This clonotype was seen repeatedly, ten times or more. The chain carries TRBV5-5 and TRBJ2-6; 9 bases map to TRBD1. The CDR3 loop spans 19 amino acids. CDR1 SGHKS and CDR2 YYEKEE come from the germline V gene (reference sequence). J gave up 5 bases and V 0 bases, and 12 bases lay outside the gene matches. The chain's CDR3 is CASSLGPTGQGFWANVLTF. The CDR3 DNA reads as TGTGCCAGCAGCTTGGGGCCGACGGGACAGGGCTTCTGGGCCAACGTCCTGACTTTC.

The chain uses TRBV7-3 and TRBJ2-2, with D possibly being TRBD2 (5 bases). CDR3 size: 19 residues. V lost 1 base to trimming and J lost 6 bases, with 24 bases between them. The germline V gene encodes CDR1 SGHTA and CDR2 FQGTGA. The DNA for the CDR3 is TGTGCCAGCAGCTTAAGGGTCGGGCCCGACCGAAGTAGCGCCGGGGAGCTGTTTTTT. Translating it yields CASSLRVGPDRSSAGELFF. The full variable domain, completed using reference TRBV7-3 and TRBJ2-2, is GAGVSQTPSNKVTEKGKYVELRCDPISGHTALYWYRQSLGQGPEFLIYFQGTGAADDSGLPNDRFFAVRPEGSVSTLKIQRTERGDSAVYLCASSLRVGPDRSSAGELFFGEGSRLTVL.

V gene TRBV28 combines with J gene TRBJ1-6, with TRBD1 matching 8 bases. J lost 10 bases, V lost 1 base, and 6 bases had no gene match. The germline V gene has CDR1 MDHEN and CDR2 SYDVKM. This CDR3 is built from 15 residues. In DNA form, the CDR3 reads TGTGCCAGCAGTTTATCCGGACAGGGAAAATCACCCCTCCACTTT. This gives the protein CASSLSGQGKSPLHF.

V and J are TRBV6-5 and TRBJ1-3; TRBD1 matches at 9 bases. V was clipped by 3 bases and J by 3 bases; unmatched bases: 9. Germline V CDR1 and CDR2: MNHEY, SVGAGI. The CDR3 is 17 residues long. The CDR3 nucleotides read TGTGCCAGCAGTTATTTTCGGACAGGGGCGGGTGGAAACACCATATATTTT. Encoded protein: CASSYFRTGAGGNTIYF.

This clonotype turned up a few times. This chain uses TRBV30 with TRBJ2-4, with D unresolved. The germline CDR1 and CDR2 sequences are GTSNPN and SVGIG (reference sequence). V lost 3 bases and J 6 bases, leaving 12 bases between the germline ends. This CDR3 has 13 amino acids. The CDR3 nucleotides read TGTGCCTGGAGATCTCGTTCCGTAAACATTCAGTACTTC. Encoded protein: CAWRSRSVNIQYF.

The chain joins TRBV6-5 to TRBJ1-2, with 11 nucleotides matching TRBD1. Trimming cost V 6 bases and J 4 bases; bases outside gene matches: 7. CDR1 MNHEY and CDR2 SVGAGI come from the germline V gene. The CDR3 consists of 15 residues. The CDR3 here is CASSRPGTGGYGYTF. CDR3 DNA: TGTGCCAGCAGCCGTCCCGGGACAGGGGGCTATGGCTACACCTTC.

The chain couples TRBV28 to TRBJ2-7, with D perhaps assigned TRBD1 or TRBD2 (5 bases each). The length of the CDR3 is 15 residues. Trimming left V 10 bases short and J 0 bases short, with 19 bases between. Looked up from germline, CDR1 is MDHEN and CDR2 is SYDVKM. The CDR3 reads CATCRDRRLSYEQYF. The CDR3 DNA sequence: TGTGCCACCTGCCGGGACCGACGACTCTCCTACGAGCAGTACTTC.

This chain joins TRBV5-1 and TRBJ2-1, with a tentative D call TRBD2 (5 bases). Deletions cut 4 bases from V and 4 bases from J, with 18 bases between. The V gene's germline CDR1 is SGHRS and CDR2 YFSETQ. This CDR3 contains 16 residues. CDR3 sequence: CASSGTGKLLYNEQFF. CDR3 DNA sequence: TGCGCCAGCAGCGGCACCGGGAAACTATTATACAATGAGCAGTTCTTC. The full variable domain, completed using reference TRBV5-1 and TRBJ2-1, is KAGVTQTPRYLIKTRGQQVTLSCSPISGHRSVSWYQQTPGQGLQFLFEYFSETQRNKGNFPGRFSGRQFSNSRSEMNVSTLELGDSALYLCASSGTGKLLYNEQFFGPGTRLTVL.

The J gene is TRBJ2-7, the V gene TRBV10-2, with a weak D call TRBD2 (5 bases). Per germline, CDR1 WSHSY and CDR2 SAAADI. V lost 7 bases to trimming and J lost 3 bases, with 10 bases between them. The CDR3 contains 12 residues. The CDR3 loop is CASTQSGYEQYF. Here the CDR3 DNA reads TGCGCCAGCACACAGAGCGGCTACGAGCAGTACTTC.

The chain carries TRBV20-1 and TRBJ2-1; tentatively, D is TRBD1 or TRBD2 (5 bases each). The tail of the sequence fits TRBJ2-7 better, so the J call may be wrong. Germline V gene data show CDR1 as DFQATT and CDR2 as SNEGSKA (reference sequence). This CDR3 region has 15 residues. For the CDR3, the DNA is TGCAGTGCTAGAGACCGAAGGGACGAGACCTACGAGCAGTACTTC. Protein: CSARDRRDETYEQYF.

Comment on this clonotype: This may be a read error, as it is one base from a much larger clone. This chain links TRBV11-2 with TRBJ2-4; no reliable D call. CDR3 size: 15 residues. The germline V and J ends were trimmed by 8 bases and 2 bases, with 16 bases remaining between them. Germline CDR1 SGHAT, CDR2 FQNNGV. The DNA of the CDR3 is TGTGCCAGCGGCTCCCCTAGTGTCCCCAAAAACATTCAGTACTTC. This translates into CASGSPSVPKNIQYF.

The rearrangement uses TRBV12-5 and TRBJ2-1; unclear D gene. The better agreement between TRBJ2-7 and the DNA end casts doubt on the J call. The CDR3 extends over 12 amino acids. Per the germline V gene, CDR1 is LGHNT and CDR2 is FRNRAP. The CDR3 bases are TGTGCTAGTGGTTTGGCGACGAACGAGCAGTACTTC. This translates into CASGLATNEQYF.

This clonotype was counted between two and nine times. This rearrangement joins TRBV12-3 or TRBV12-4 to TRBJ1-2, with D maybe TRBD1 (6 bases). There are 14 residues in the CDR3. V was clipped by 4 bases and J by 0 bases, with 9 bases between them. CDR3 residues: CASSWGQANYGYTF. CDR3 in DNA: TGTGCCAGCAGTTGGGGACAAGCTAACTATGGCTACACCTTC.

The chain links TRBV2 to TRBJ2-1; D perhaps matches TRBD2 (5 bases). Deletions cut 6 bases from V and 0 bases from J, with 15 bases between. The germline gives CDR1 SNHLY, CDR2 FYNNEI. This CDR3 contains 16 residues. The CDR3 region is CASRKQTGSSYNEQFF. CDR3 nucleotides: TGTGCCAGCAGAAAACAGACTGGGAGCTCCTACAATGAGCAGTTCTTC.

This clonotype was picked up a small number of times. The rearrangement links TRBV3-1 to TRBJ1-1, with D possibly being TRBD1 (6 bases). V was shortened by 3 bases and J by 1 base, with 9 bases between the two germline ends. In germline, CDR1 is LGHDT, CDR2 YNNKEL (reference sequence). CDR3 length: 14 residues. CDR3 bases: TGTGCCAGCAGCCAGGGGGGCTGGAACACTGAAGCTTTCTTT. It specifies CASSQGGWNTEAFF.

CDR3 in amino acids: CSVEGRLAVGETQYF. In DNA form, the CDR3 reads TGCAGCGTTGAAGGTCGTCTAGCGGTGGGGGAGACCCAGTACTTC. This chain connects TRBV29-1 to TRBJ2-5; 7 bases agree with TRBD2. The CDR3 consists of 15 residues. Germline V gives CDR1 SQVTM, CDR2 ANQGSEA. Trimming cost V 1 base and J 5 bases; bases outside gene matches: 10.

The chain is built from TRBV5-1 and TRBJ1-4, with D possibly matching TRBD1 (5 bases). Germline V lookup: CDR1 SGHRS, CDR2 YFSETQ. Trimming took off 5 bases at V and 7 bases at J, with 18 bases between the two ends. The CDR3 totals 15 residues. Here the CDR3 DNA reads TGCGCCAGCAGTGAGGGGCAGGATCGTGGTGAAAAACTGTTTTTT. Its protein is CASSEGQDRGEKLFF. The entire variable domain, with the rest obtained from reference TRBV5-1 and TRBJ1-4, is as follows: KAGVTQTPRYLIKTRGQQVTLSCSPISGHRSVSWYQQTPGQGLQFLFEYFSETQRNKGNFPGRFSGRQFSNSRSEMNVSTLELGDSALYLCASSEGQDRGEKLFFGSGTQLSVL.

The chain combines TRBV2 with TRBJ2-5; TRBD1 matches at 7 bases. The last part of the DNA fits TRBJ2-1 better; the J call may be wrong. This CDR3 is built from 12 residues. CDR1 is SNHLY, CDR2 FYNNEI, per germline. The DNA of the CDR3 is TGTGCCAGCAGTGGGGACAGCAATGAGCAGTTCTTC. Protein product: CASSGDSNEQFF.

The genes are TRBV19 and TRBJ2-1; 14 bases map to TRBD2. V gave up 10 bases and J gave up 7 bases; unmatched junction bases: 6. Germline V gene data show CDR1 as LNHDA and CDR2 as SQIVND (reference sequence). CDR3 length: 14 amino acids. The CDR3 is CATRGLAGDNEQFF. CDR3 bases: TGTGCCACTAGGGGACTAGCGGGAGATAATGAGCAGTTCTTC.

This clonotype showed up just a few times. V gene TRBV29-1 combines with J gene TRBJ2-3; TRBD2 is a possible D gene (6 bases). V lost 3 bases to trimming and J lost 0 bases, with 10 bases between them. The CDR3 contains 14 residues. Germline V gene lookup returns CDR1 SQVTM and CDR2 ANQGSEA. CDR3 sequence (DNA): TGCAGCGTTGAGGGCGCGGGGAGCACAGATACGCAGTATTTT. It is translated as CSVEGAGSTDTQYF.

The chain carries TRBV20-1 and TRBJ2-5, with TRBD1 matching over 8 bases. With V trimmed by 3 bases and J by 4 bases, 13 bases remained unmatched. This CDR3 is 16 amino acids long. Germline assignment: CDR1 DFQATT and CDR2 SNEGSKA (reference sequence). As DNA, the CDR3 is TGCAGTGCTAGCTTCCCGACAGGGGTTTGGGGAGAGACCCAGTACTTC. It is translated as CSASFPTGVWGETQYF.

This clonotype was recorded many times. The CDR3 reads CASSGLRRTNEKLFF. The CDR3 nucleotides read TGTGCCAGCAGTGGGTTGAGGAGAACTAATGAAAAACTGTTTTTT. This chain links TRBV7-9 with TRBJ1-4, with D unclear. From germline, CDR1 is SEHNR and CDR2 FQNEAQ (reference sequence). The CDR3 has 15 amino acids. Trimming removed 6 bases at V and 1 base at J, with 12 bases between.